What follows describes a single TCR beta chain. The antigen is undetermined. This specimen belongs to a study of shared clonotypes between healthy human individuals. Study outcomes and limitations: Naive subsets tended to show greater estimated richness than memory subsets.

Positive CCR7 selection of CD45RO-negative cells yielded the naive CD8 cells, and terminally differentiated effector memory CD45RA+ cells were excluded. Authors' analysis steps: Junction-only sequences without quality scores were provided by ImmunoSEQ, so filtering was different. The repertoire was sequenced with immunoSEQ multiplex PCR; TCRdb's copy has only in-frame clones and lacks some. V, J and clone size reflect that table, while D and trimming were determined from the DNA. Of some 1,900,000 clones in the sample, around 96% were seen once. The J segment lost 5 bases and the V segment lost 5 bases, leaving 9 bases of the junction unmatched. The germline V gene has CDR1 PRHDT and CDR2 FYEKMQ (reference sequence). The CDR3 contains 15 residues.

This TCR came from a man aged 18 to 35 in good health. The chain is built from TRBV13 and TRBJ2-5; 9 nucleotides line up with TRBD1. Sequencing was performed on naive CD8+ T cells sorted from blood. The CDR3 sequence is CASSAPGQGRETQYF. Here the CDR3 DNA reads TGTGCCAGCAGCGCACCGGGACAGGGTAGGGAGACCCAGTACTTC.